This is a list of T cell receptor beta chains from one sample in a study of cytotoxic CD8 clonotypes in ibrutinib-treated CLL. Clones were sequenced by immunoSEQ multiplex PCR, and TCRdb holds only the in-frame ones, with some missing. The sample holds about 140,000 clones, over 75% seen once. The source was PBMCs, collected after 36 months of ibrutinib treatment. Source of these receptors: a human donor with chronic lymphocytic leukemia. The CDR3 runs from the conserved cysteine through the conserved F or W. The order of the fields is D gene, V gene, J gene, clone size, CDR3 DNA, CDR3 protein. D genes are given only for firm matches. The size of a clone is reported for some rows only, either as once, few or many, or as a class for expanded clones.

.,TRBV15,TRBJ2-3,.,TGTGCCACCAGCAGCGACAGCGTCTTCCACACAGATACGCAGTATTTT,CATSSDSVFHTDTQYF
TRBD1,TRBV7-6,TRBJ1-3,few,TGTGCCAGCAGCCGACAGGGTGGGCCTGGAAACACCATATATTTT,CASSRQGGPGNTIYF
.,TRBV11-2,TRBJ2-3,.,TGTGCCAGCAGCTTCGATACAACATGGGGGGATACGCAGTATTTT,CASSFDTTWGDTQYF
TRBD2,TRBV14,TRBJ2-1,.,TGTGCCAGCAGCCAAGATCTTGTATTAGCGGGATTTTTAAGGGATGAGCAGTTCTTC,CASSQDLVLAGFLRDEQFF
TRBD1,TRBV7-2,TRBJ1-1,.,TGTGCCAGCAGCTTATGGGACAGGGGGCTCGGCACTGAAGCTTTCTTT,CASSLWDRGLGTEAFF
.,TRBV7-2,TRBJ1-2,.,TGTGCCAGCATTCAGGCTCTGGTCGGCTACACCTTC,CASIQALVGYTF
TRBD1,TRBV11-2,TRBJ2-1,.,TGTGCCAGCAGCTTATCGATCCTAGGGGGCTTATCGAAACTTGAGCAGTTCTTC,CASSLSILGGLSKLEQFF
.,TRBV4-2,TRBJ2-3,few,TGTGCCAGCAGCCAAGGACAAGGTACGCAGTATTTT,CASSQGQGTQYF
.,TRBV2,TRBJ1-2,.,TGTGCCAGCAGGGGAGACCTGACAGCGGCCACCTTC,CASRGDLTAATF
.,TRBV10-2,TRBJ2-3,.,TGCGCCAGCAGAAGCACAGATACGCAGTATTTT,CASRSTDTQYF
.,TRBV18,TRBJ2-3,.,TGTGCCAGCTCACCATGGATGGGCACAGATACGCAGTATTTT,CASSPWMGTDTQYF
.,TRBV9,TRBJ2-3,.,TGTGCCAGCTCCCTTAGAGCGCGACAGGCTTCAGATACGCAGTATTTT,CASSLRARQASDTQYF
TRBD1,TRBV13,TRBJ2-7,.,TGTGCCAGCAGCTTAGAGAACAGGGGGCCCGTCGAGCAGTACTTC,CASSLENRGPVEQYF
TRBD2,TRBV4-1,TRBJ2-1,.,TGCGCCAGCACACCGGGACTAGGTGTCTACAATGAGCAGTTCTTC,CASTPGLGVYNEQFF
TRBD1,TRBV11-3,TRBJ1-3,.,TGTGCCAGCAGCCCGGGGACAGGGGCAGGAGGAAACACCATATATTTT,CASSPGTGAGGNTIYF
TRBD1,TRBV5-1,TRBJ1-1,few,TGCGCCAGCAGCTTGGGGGGACAGGCTTTCTTT,CASSLGGQAFF
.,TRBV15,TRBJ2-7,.,TGTGCCACCAGCAGAGACCGACGGAACTACGAGCAGTACTTC,CATSRDRRNYEQYF
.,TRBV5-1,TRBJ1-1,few,TGCGCCAGCAGCTTGGATGGGGATACTGAAGCTTTCTTT,CASSLDGDTEAFF
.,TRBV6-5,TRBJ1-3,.,TGTGCCAGCAAAAGGACACTTGGAAACACCATATATTTT,CASKRTLGNTIYF
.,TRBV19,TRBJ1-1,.,TGTGCCAGTAGTATCCTGGGGGCGGACACTGAAGCTTTCTTT,CASSILGADTEAFF
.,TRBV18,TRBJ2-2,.,TGTGCCAGCTCACCATTGAACGGGGAGCTGTTTTTT,CASSPLNGELFF
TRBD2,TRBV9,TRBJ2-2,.,TGTGCCAGCACCCCGGGGGGGGTCCCGGGGACCGGGGAGCTGTTTTTT,CASTPGGVPGTGELFF
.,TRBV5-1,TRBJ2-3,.,TGCGCCAGCAGCCCACGTCGAGATACGCAGTATTTT,CASSPRRDTQYF
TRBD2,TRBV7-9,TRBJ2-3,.,TGTGCCAGCAGCCCACGACTAGCTAGAAACACGCAGTATTTT,CASSPRLARNTQYF
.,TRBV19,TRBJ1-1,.,TGTGCCAGTAGTATAGTTTCAGGGAGAATGACTGAAGCTTTCTTT,CASSIVSGRMTEAFF